The clone carrying this T cell receptor beta chain has a handful of counts. Its antigen is currently unknown. Germline and junction disagree at one end, which may indicate a read error. This record comes from a study of T cell responses to AZD1222 COVID-19 vaccine. Study-level points and caveats: Donors skewed white British and female; clonal diversity was possibly underestimated.

The germline gives CDR1 SNHLY, CDR2 FYNNEI. This CDR3 has 12 residues. Sequenced by immunoSEQ multiplex PCR; TCRdb stores in-frame clones only, minus some. The sample holds tens of thousands of clones, around 87% seen once. The clonotype originates from an adult who received the AZD1222 COVID-19 vaccine. The rearrangement joins TRBV2 to TRBJ1-5; D is unclear. The material was peripheral blood, obtained 28 days after the second AZD1222 dose. Written as DNA, the CDR3 is TGTGCCAGCTGTGATAGCAATCAGCCCCAGCATTTT. Its translation is CASCDSNQPQHF.